The present T cell receptor (beta chain) was sequenced within a study of T cells in women clearing cervical HPV infection. Details on this clone: The read terminates 3 residues ahead of where the CDR3 ends, so the germline J gene completes it.

Libraries were prepared by immunoSEQ multiplex PCR; TCRdb keeps only in-frame clonotypes and omits some of them. This sample's clone table lists 40,000 to 60,000 clones. CDR1 and CDR2 (germline): SGDLS, YYNGEE. The CDR3 runs to 13 residues. V gave up 0 bases and J gave up 6 bases, with 10 bases separating them. Sequencing was done on a sample of blood buffy coat. The sequence was collected from a woman aged 18-69 years with a cervical HPV16 infection that either progressed to CIN3+ or cleared (not recorded which). V usage is TRBV9 and J usage is TRBJ2-7; D uncertain. The DNA read from the CDR3 is TGTGCCAGCAGCGTAGAATCTACCGGCGAG. It codes for CASSVESTGE. The entire CDR3 reads CASSVESTGEQYF.